These 3 T cell receptor beta chains were sequenced from one sample in a study of T cells in Graves' hyperthyroidism and ophthalmopathy. RNA transcripts gave rise to amplified TCR beta CDR3 regions. HTBI primers were used for first-round RT-PCR of the TCR CDR3. Each CDR3 protein is one row after TCRdb ran MiXCR on the multiplex PCR reads. The table includes around 260,000 distinct CDR3 sequences, about 25% detected once. Input material: blood. These receptors all come from a man aged 35-49 years with Graves' hyperthyroidism that later progressed to Graves' ophthalmopathy.

This clonotype occurred many times. This chain uses TRBV24-1 with TRBJ2-1; TRBD2 aligns across 10 bases. Germline V CDR1 and CDR2: KGHDR, SFDVKD. The CDR3 totals 17 residues. J lost 5 bases, V lost 1 base, and 7 bases had no gene match. This CDR3 is CATSDFGGLALDNEQFF. The DNA for the CDR3 is TGTGCCACCAGTGATTTTGGGGGACTAGCGTTAGACAATGAGCAGTTCTTC.

This clonotype was detected only a few times. This chain uses TRBV6-2 or TRBV6-3 with TRBJ1-6; D remains ambiguous. This CDR3 comprises 9 residues. Germline CDR1 and CDR2: MNHEY and SVGEGT. Trimming left V 2 bases short and J 18 bases short, with 5 bases between. The DNA of the CDR3 is TGTGCCAGCAGTTACAGGAACCACTTT. Amino acid sequence: CASSYRNHF.

V is TRBV28 and J is TRBJ2-7, with TRBD2 as a possible D gene (6 bases). Germline-derived CDR1 and CDR2 are MDHEN and SYDVKM. The CDR3 length is 15 residues. Trimming cost V 2 bases and J 3 bases, with 14 bases left between them. CDR3 in amino acids: CASSLGLAIDYEQYF. CDR3 bases: TGTGCCAGCAGTTTAGGGCTAGCGATTGACTACGAGCAGTACTTC.